Listed here are 24 T cell receptor beta chains from one sample, sequenced in a study of cytomegalovirus exposure and HLA in healthy donors. The PCR contained 60 Vbeta and 13 Jbeta primers. Sequencing used immunoSEQ multiplex PCR; TCRdb keeps in-frame clones, though not all of them. Of about 130,000 clones in the sample, roughly a tenth were seen once. The sequenced sample consisted of PBMCs. The receptors were sampled from a woman younger than 30 in good health and CMV-seropositive.

The J gene is TRBJ2-1, the V gene TRBV6-5; the match to TRBD2 covers 13 bases. CDR1 and CDR2 (germline): MNHEY, SVGAGI. J gave up 9 bases and V 4 bases, and 9 bases lay outside the gene matches. CDR3 length: 16 residues. The CDR3 DNA is TGTGCCAGCAGTTCGGGACTAGCGGGACCCGGGGGTGAGCAGTTCTTC. Protein: CASSSGLAGPGGEQFF.

On this clone: Other DNA sequences in the sample encode the same CDR3. The J gene is TRBJ2-7, the V gene TRBV4-2; 7 bases align to TRBD2. V dropped 3 bases and J dropped 2; count of bases not matched to a gene: 4. The germline CDR1 and CDR2 sequences are LGHNA and YNFKEQ. The CDR3 spans 14 residues. The CDR3 DNA follows: TGTGCCAGCAGCCAGGCGGGAGAAACCTACGAGCAGTACTTC. Its protein is CASSQAGETYEQYF.

The chain recombines TRBV5-1 with TRBJ2-1; no reliable D call. Germline loops: CDR1 SGHRS, CDR2 YFSETQ. V gave up 1 base and J gave up 6 bases, with 8 bases separating them. This CDR3 region has 13 residues. The CDR3, as DNA: TGCGCCAGCAGCTTGTTCCGTCCCAATGAGCAGTTCTTC. This codes for CASSLFRPNEQFF.

The V gene is TRBV19, the J gene TRBJ2-1; 9 nucleotides match TRBD1. Germline-derived CDR1 and CDR2 are LNHDA and SQIVND (reference sequence). Unmatched junction bases numbered 3, after V lost 1 base and J lost 8 bases. This CDR3 region has 14 residues. Here the CDR3 reads CASSIVGTGYEQFF. The CDR3 DNA reads TGTGCCAGTAGTATAGTAGGGACAGGGTATGAGCAGTTCTTC.

The gene calls are TRBV19 and TRBJ2-5, with unresolved D. CDR3 size: 14 residues. V shed 4 bases and J shed 1 base, with 10 bases lying between them. Germline lookup yields CDR1 LNHDA and CDR2 SQIVND (reference sequence). CDR3 sequence (DNA): TGTGCCAGTAGTAGGAGCAGCACCCAAGAGACCCAGTACTTC. Protein: CASSRSSTQETQYF.

This clone was recorded a few times. V usage is TRBV7-6 and J usage is TRBJ2-3; maybe TRBD2 (7 bases). V lost 5 bases and J 4 bases, leaving 31 bases between the germline ends. This CDR3 contains 20 residues. From germline, CDR1 is SGHVS and CDR2 FNYEAQ. The CDR3 loop reads CASSPHMVSGGGEGADTQYF. Written as DNA, the CDR3 is TGTGCCAGCAGCCCCCATATGGTTAGCGGCGGGGGCGAAGGGGCAGATACGCAGTATTTT.

This clone turned up a few times. The rearrangement links TRBV2 to TRBJ2-2, with 8 nucleotides matching TRBD1. Germline trimming cut 2 bases from V and 6 bases from J; bases unmatched to any gene: 2. This CDR3 is built from 14 residues. CDR1 and CDR2 from the germline V gene are SNHLY and FYNNEI. The CDR3 DNA reads as TGTGCCAGCAGTGAAACAGGGGGGCCCGGGGAGCTGTTTTTT. Translated, it gives CASSETGGPGELFF. The whole variable domain, remainder taken from reference TRBV2 and TRBJ2-2, is EPEVTQTPSHQVTQMGQEVILRCVPISNHLYFYWYRQILGQKVEFLVSFYNNEISEKSEIFDDQFSVERPDGSNFTLKIRSTKLEDSAMYFCASSETGGPGELFFGEGSRLTVL.

The chain carries TRBV7-9 and TRBJ2-6; 11 bases are a match to TRBD1. Losses at the gene ends were 8 bases for V and 2 bases for J; bases not matched to a gene: 5. CDR1 is SEHNR, CDR2 FQNEAQ, per germline (reference sequence). CDR3 length: 16 amino acids. As DNA, the CDR3 is TGTGCCAGCCTGGACAGGGGGCGCCCTGGGGCCAACGTCCTGACTTTC. As protein: CASLDRGRPGANVLTF.

This clone was counted a few times. This chain uses TRBV25-1 with TRBJ2-7; D might be TRBD1 (6 bases). The CDR3 is made up of 14 amino acids. Germline CDR1 and CDR2: MGHDK and SYGVNS. V gave up 1 base and J gave up 3 bases, with 10 bases separating them. CDR3 loop: CASSELGDNYEQYF. The CDR3 bases are TGTGCCAGCAGTGAATTGGGGGACAACTACGAGCAGTACTTC.

This chain links TRBV6-5 with TRBJ2-3; the match to TRBD2 covers 13 bases. Germline lookup yields CDR1 MNHEY and CDR2 SVGAGI. Trimming took 4 bases from V and 5 from J; bases not matched to a gene: 6. This CDR3 has 16 amino acids. The CDR3 DNA reads as TGTGCCAGCAGTTCGGTACTAGCGGGAGGGCTAGATACGCAGTATTTT. It encodes CASSSVLAGGLDTQYF.

Only a few counts were recorded for this clone. The gene calls are TRBV5-4 and TRBJ1-1, with unresolved D. V lost 4 bases, J lost 1 base, and 8 bases lay in between. The CDR3 extends over 13 amino acids. Germline-derived CDR1 and CDR2 are SGHNT and YYREEE (reference sequence). CDR3: CASSPPTNTEAFF. The CDR3 DNA reads as TGTGCCAGCAGCCCCCCTACGAACACTGAAGCTTTCTTT.

This chain links TRBV7-3 with TRBJ1-1; D not resolved. This CDR3 has 13 residues. The germline V and J ends were trimmed by 4 bases and 2 bases, with 8 bases remaining between them. Germline-derived CDR1 and CDR2 are SGHTA and FQGTGA. In nucleotides, the CDR3 is TGTGCCAGCAGCTACGGGTCTAACACTGAAGCTTTCTTT. Its protein product is CASSYGSNTEAFF.

Only one count was recorded for this clone. The gene calls are TRBV5-4 and TRBJ2-5; TRBD1 aligns across 9 bases. The J call may be incorrect, as the DNA end agrees better with TRBJ2-7. CDR1 SGHNT and CDR2 YYREEE come from the germline V gene (reference sequence). This CDR3 comprises 15 residues. The CDR3 here is CASSSPTGGSYEQYF. Here the CDR3 DNA reads TGTGCCAGCAGCTCCCCGACAGGGGGATCCTACGAGCAGTACTTC.

The V call is TRBV19, the J call TRBJ1-3, with D perhaps TRBD1 (5 bases). The CDR3 has 15 residues. Germline loops: CDR1 LNHDA, CDR2 SQIVND (reference sequence). Trimming removed 0 bases from V and 1 base from J, with 7 bases in between. The CDR3 reads CASSIDAGSGNTIYF. CDR3 bases: TGTGCCAGTAGTATAGATGCAGGGTCTGGAAACACCATATATTTT.

There are a few counts of this clone. The chain uses TRBV19 and TRBJ2-6; the D is unclear. This CDR3 is built from 16 residues. Trimming removed 5 bases at V and 1 base at J, with 12 bases between. Germline CDR1 is LNHDA and CDR2 is SQIVND (reference sequence). The CDR3 DNA sequence: TGTGCCAGTAGTTTAAAAGTACTTTCTGGGGCCAACGTCCTGACTTTC. Protein: CASSLKVLSGANVLTF.

This clone was found a few times. CDR3 sequence reads: CASSDRVYEQYF. CDR3 in DNA: TGTGCCAGTAGTGACAGGGTATACGAGCAGTACTTC. The chain uses TRBV19 and TRBJ2-7; the match to TRBD1 covers 7 bases. Germline loops: CDR1 LNHDA, CDR2 SQIVND (reference sequence). The CDR3 spans 12 residues. Trimming removed 5 bases from V and 4 bases from J; junction bases left unmatched: 2.

In its sample, this clone was seen a few times. V usage is TRBV28 and J usage is TRBJ2-1; TRBD1 matches 9 bases. Germline CDR1 MDHEN, CDR2 SYDVKM. Germline trimming cut 6 bases from V and 5 bases from J; bases unmatched to any gene: 11. The CDR3 spans 16 residues. The CDR3 loop is CASSLPAGQGNNEQFF. CDR3 nucleotides: TGTGCCAGCAGCCTACCGGCGGGACAGGGAAACAATGAGCAGTTCTTC.

The V and J genes are TRBV7-3 and TRBJ2-2; D perhaps matches TRBD2 (5 bases). Trimming took 2 bases from V and 6 from J, leaving 10 bases between them. The germline V gene encodes CDR1 SGHTA and CDR2 FQGTGA. This CDR3 spans 14 amino acids. The CDR3 nucleotides read TGTGCCAGCAGCTTATTCGGGGTGTCCGGGGAGCTGTTTTTT. Translated, it gives CASSLFGVSGELFF.

The V and J genes are TRBV11-2 and TRBJ2-7; TRBD2 matches 7 bases. Unmatched junction bases numbered 3, after V lost 5 bases and J lost 2 bases. Per germline, CDR1 SGHAT and CDR2 FQNNGV. This CDR3 region has 13 residues. The CDR3 region is CASSPGLAYEQYF. CDR3 DNA sequence: TGTGCCAGCAGCCCCGGACTAGCCTACGAGCAGTACTTC. The whole variable domain, remainder taken from reference TRBV11-2 and TRBJ2-7, is EAGVAQSPRYKIIEKRQSVAFWCNPISGHATLYWYQQILGQGPKLLIQFQNNGVVDDSQLPKDRFSAERLKGVDSTLKIQPAKLEDSAVYLCASSPGLAYEQYFGPGTRLTVT.

This chain joins TRBV4-2 and TRBJ2-1; D unclear. This CDR3 region has 16 residues. The germline V gene encodes CDR1 LGHNA and CDR2 YNFKEQ. The V gene lost 1 base and the J gene lost 0 bases, with 10 bases spanning the gap. CDR3 residues: CASSQAASSSYNEQFF. CDR3 nucleotides: TGTGCCAGCAGCCAAGCAGCGTCGAGCTCCTACAATGAGCAGTTCTTC.

The chain joins TRBV5-6 to TRBJ2-7, with 9 bases lining up with TRBD2. This CDR3 has 16 residues. The germline CDR1 and CDR2 sequences are SGHDT and YYEEEE. J was trimmed by 2 bases and V by 5 bases; bases with no gene match: 11. The CDR3 region is CASSSAGTSIPYEQYF. The CDR3 coding sequence is TGTGCCAGCAGTTCCGCCGGGACTAGCATTCCCTACGAGCAGTACTTC.

The gene calls are TRBV27 and TRBJ1-2, with 9 positions matching TRBD1. The germline CDR1 and CDR2 sequences are MNHEY and SMNVEV (reference sequence). The V and J ends lost 5 bases and 7 bases, in that order; junction bases with no gene match: 11. CDR3 size: 15 residues. CDR3 nucleotide sequence: TGTGCCAGCAGTCCATCACAGGGGGCGCGGGCTGGCTACACCTTC. This encodes CASSPSQGARAGYTF.

The chain carries TRBV6-1 and TRBJ2-1; D is possibly TRBD1 (6 bases). Germline lookup yields CDR1 MNHNS and CDR2 SASEGT. Between the trimmed V and J ends, which lost 6 bases and 3 bases, there was a span of 15 bases. This CDR3 has 15 residues. For the CDR3, the DNA is TGTGCCAGCAGAGTAACAGGGCCCTACTACAATGAGCAGTTCTTC. Translated, it gives CASRVTGPYYNEQFF.

V usage is TRBV4-1 and J usage is TRBJ1-5; D ambiguous. Germline V gene data show CDR1 as MGHRA and CDR2 as YSYEKL. This CDR3 region has 15 residues. Between the trimmed V and J ends, which lost 1 base and 0 bases, there was a span of 7 bases. The CDR3 DNA sequence: TGCGCCAGCAGCCAAGTTCAGGATAGCAATCAGCCCCAGCATTTT. It specifies CASSQVQDSNQPQHF.